This T cell receptor beta chain was observed in a study of CD8+ T cells in alopecia areata. On the study more broadly: At a dose of 5 to 10 mg twice daily, oral tofacitinib was given to treated patients. Tofacitinib administration persisted for 6 to 18 months, succeeded by 6 months off drug.

V lost 2 bases and J 9 bases, leaving 8 bases between the germline ends. The CDR3 runs to 11 residues. Germline loops: CDR1 SQVTM, CDR2 ANQGSEA. Reverse transcription of extracted RNA yielded cDNA, which provided the sequencing template. Method: immunoSEQ multiplex PCR; TCRdb's copy keeps in-frame clones and lacks some. The sample shows around 100,000 clones, roughly 50% of them seen only once. The sample's treatment: oral pan-JAK inhibitor, 5-10 mg twice daily. The rearrangement links TRBV29-1 to TRBJ2-1; tentatively, D is TRBD1 (5 bases). Specimen: CD8+ T cells sorted from blood, collected at week 24, from a patient treated with tofacitinib. The receptor was derived from a human donor with alopecia areata. CDR3 sequence (DNA): TGCAGCGTTGAATTGGGGCTTGAGCAGTTCTTC. It is translated as CSVELGLEQFF.